Listed below are T cell receptor beta chains from one sample, sequenced in a study of T cells after yellow fever vaccination. Via MiXCR, TCRdb re-called the 5' RACE reads, giving one row per CDR3 protein. The sample has hundreds of thousands of distinct CDR3 sequences, 18% seen once; the top ten hold 18%. The sequenced sample was PBMCs, obtained before the yellow fever booster vaccination. The receptors come from a young man who received the YFV17D yellow fever vaccine. The CDR3 runs from the conserved cysteine through the conserved F or W. The D gene is left open where the match is weak. The size of a clone is reported for some rows only, either as once, few or many, or as a class for expanded clones.

>TRBV5-1|TRBJ2-1|.|TRBD2|15
TGCGCCAGCAGCTTGGTAGCGGGGGGCAGTAATGAGCAGTTCTTC
CASSLVAGGSNEQFF
>TRBV7-6|TRBJ2-1|many|.|12
TGTGCCAGCAGTCATCCCTCGGGTGGGCAGTTCTTC
CASSHPSGGQFF
>TRBV7-2|TRBJ2-5|.|.|13
TGTGCCAGCAGCCCGGTGCTTGTGGAGACCCAGTACTTC
CASSPVLVETQYF
>TRBV11-2|TRBJ2-3|few|TRBD1|16
TGTGCCAGCTGTTTCCTGGGACAGGGGGCGTCAGATACGCAGTATTTT
CASCFLGQGASDTQYF
>TRBV4-3|TRBJ2-3|many|.|15
TGCGCCAGCAGACTGGGCGGGGCGAGTACAGATACGCAGTATTTT
CASRLGGASTDTQYF
>TRBV6-5|TRBJ2-5|few|.|13
TGTGCCAGCAGTTGGGGGTACCAAGAGACCCAGTACTTC
CASSWGYQETQYF
>TRBV20-1|TRBJ2-4|.|.|14
TGCAGTGCTACAACCGGGACCTCTGGGGGCATTCAGTACTTC
CSATTGTSGGIQYF
>TRBV5-8|TRBJ2-2|.|TRBD1|16
TGTGCCAGCAGCTTGGGCCAGGGGGCGAACACCGGGGAGCTGTTTTTT
CASSLGQGANTGELFF
>TRBV27|TRBJ2-3|few|.|13
TGTGCCAGCAGTTTAGCGGATTCAGATACGCAGTATTTT
CASSLADSDTQYF
>TRBV7-6|TRBJ1-2|few|TRBD1|16
TGTGCCAGCAGCTTAGACGACAGGGGAACCGTTTATGGCTACACCTTC
CASSLDDRGTVYGYTF
>TRBV7-2|TRBJ2-1|.|.|15
TGTGCCAGCAGCGCAGACAAGAGCTCCTACAATGAGCAGTTCTTC
CASSADKSSYNEQFF
>TRBV6-2/TRBV6-3|TRBJ2-5|many|TRBD1|15
TGTGCCAGCAGTCCTGGGACAGGGAACCGGGAGACCCAGTACTTC
CASSPGTGNRETQYF
>TRBV20-1|TRBJ2-5|.|.|15
TGCAGTGCCAATCTCTGGCGGGGGCTGGGAGAGACCCAGTACTTC
CSANLWRGLGETQYF
>TRBV7-2|TRBJ2-3|.|.|18
TGTGCCAGCAGCTTATTTGGTTGGGGGACGCGAACGGCAGATACGCAGTATTTT
CASSLFGWGTRTADTQYF
>TRBV7-9|TRBJ2-3|few|TRBD1|12
TGTGCCAGCAGCTCTAGCAAGGGGGCAGGGCATTTT
CASSSSKGAGHF
>TRBV28|TRBJ1-1|.|.|13
TGTGCCAGCAGTCCCAGGAGGACGACTGAAGCTTTCTTT
CASSPRRTTEAFF
>TRBV27|TRBJ1-2|few|.|14
TGTGCCAGCAGGAATACAGGGTCGGACTATGGCTACACCTTC
CASRNTGSDYGYTF
>TRBV20-1|TRBJ2-1|.|TRBD1|16
TGCAGTGCTAGGAGAGGGGGCCCTAAACATTACAATGAGCAGTTCTTC
CSARRGGPKHYNEQFF
>TRBV6-6|TRBJ2-1|few|TRBD1|14
TGTGCCAGCAGTTATACAGGGGTCCACAATGAGCAGTTCTTC
CASSYTGVHNEQFF
>TRBV4-1|TRBJ1-1|.|.|17
TGCGCCAGCAGCCCCGGCTCTTCCGGGGGCCGTGCATCTGAAGCTTTCTTT
CASSPGSSGGRASEAFF
>TRBV19|TRBJ2-5|few|.|12
TGTGCCAGTAGTATGCCGGGAATGACCCAGTACTTC
CASSMPGMTQYF
>TRBV9|TRBJ2-7|few|.|14
TGTGCCAGCAGCCCCAGGACAGATCTTGACGAGCAGTACTTC
CASSPRTDLDEQYF
>TRBV20-1|TRBJ2-5|few|.|15
TGCAGTGCTAGAGTCTTAGCAGCGTACCAAGAGACCCAGTACTTC
CSARVLAAYQETQYF
>TRBV18|TRBJ2-7|.|TRBD1|12
TGTGCCAGCTCCCCGGACAGGGACGAGCAGTACTTC
CASSPDRDEQYF
>TRBV6-5|TRBJ2-7|.|TRBD1|13
TGTGCCAGCAGGACAGGGCTTCATGGGGAGCAGTACTTC
CASRTGLHGEQYF
>TRBV6-5|TRBJ2-5|.|.|16
TGTGCCAGCAGTTACTCTTTTACTAGCACTGGAGAGACCCAGTACTTC
CASSYSFTSTGETQYF
>TRBV9|TRBJ1-2|.|TRBD1|17
TGTGCCAGCGGCGTAGAAGACAGGGGGCTTTCTAACTATGGCTACACCTTC
CASGVEDRGLSNYGYTF
>TRBV6-6|TRBJ2-3|.|.|16
TGTGCCAGCAGTTACGGGGGGACTGGGAACACAGATACGCAGTATTTT
CASSYGGTGNTDTQYF
>TRBV5-5|TRBJ1-2|.|.|14
TGTGCCAGCAGCCGGGGAGGTGCGAACTATGGCTACACCTTC
CASSRGGANYGYTF
>TRBV25-1|TRBJ1-1|.|TRBD1|13
TGTGCCAGCAGTGAATACTCGACAGGGAGAGCTTTCTTT
CASSEYSTGRAFF
>TRBV29-1|TRBJ2-1|few|TRBD2|17
TGCAGCGTTTCCGGGACTAGCGGGGGTGGGCCCCTCAATGAGCAGTTCTTC
CSVSGTSGGGPLNEQFF
>TRBV12-3/TRBV12-4|TRBJ1-1|.|TRBD1|17
TGTGCCAGCAGTCTGGGAGGGGGCTCACACATGAACACTGAAGCTTTCTTT
CASSLGGGSHMNTEAFF
>TRBV7-3|TRBJ1-1|.|.|15
TGTGCCAGCAGCTTATCGAACACTCCGAACACTGAAGCTTTCTTT
CASSLSNTPNTEAFF
>TRBV4-1|TRBJ2-6|.|.|15
TGCGCCAGCAGACCAACAGGGTATGGGGCCAACGTCCTGACTTTC
CASRPTGYGANVLTF
>TRBV28|TRBJ1-1|few|TRBD1|14
TGTGCCAGCAGTAAACAGGGGCTGAGGACTGAAGCTTTCTTT
CASSKQGLRTEAFF
>TRBV29-1|TRBJ2-1|many|TRBD1|14
TGCAGCGCCGGGGACAGGGGCATCTACAATGAGCAGTTCTTC
CSAGDRGIYNEQFF
>TRBV20-1|TRBJ1-1|.|.|15
TGCAGTGCTATCCCGCCAGGCAGGGTGAACACTGAAGCTTTCTTT
CSAIPPGRVNTEAFF
>TRBV12-3/TRBV12-4|TRBJ2-5|few|.|17
TGTGCCAGCAGTCCAAGGGCAGGGGGGGCGCTTATGGAGACCCAGTACTTC
CASSPRAGGALMETQYF
>TRBV6-5|TRBJ1-5|few|.|16
TGTGCCAGCAGTCCCGGGGGGGGAAGGAGCAATCAGCCCCAGCATTTT
CASSPGGGRSNQPQHF
>TRBV28|TRBJ2-4|few|.|15
TGTGGGTCCCGGGGGGGCAGGGGGACCAAAAACATTCAGTACTTC
CGSRGGRGTKNIQYF
>TRBV4-2|TRBJ1-1|few|.|13
TGTGCCAGCAGCCAAGATGTCACTAACGAAGCTTTCTTT
CASSQDVTNEAFF
>TRBV5-1|TRBJ2-7|few|TRBD1|17
TGCGCCAGCAGCCCGGGACAGGGGACCTACCTGTTCTACGAGCAGTACTTC
CASSPGQGTYLFYEQYF
>TRBV5-4|TRBJ2-4|few|.|13
TGTGCCAGCAGCTTTCTGGGGGCAGGCATTCAGTACTTC
CASSFLGAGIQYF
>TRBV6-6|TRBJ2-1|few|TRBD1|15
TGTGCCAGCAGTCTACAGGGGGTTTCTTACAATGAGCAGTTCTTC
CASSLQGVSYNEQFF
>TRBV6-5|TRBJ1-1|.|.|11
TGTGCAACCACTAGCGGCACTGAAGCTTTCTTT
CATTSGTEAFF
>TRBV3-1|TRBJ2-3|few|TRBD2|16
TGTGCCAGCAGCCAAGATGAAGGCGGGAGGACAGATACGCAGTATTTT
CASSQDEGGRTDTQYF
>TRBV25-1|TRBJ2-6|.|.|16
TGTGCCAGCAGTGAATATTTAGGGGCTGGGGCCAACGTCCTGACTTTC
CASSEYLGAGANVLTF
>TRBV28|TRBJ1-1|.|.|13
TGTGCCAGCAGTTTACCCAGGGACACTGAAGCTTTCTTT
CASSLPRDTEAFF
>TRBV11-2|TRBJ1-5|.|.|14
TGTGCCAGCAGCTTGACTCAGGGAAACCAGCCCCAGCATTTT
CASSLTQGNQPQHF
>TRBV7-9|TRBJ1-3|.|.|13
TGTGCCAGCAGCTTAGAACGTGGAAACACCATATATTTT
CASSLERGNTIYF
>TRBV7-9|TRBJ1-1|many|.|13
TGTGCCAGCAGCTGGGGGGCAGGGCCTGAAGCTTTCTTT
CASSWGAGPEAFF
>TRBV19|TRBJ2-1|few|TRBD2|15
TGTGCCAGTAGTATGGGCGGGGGACCGGGCAATGAGCAGTTCTTC
CASSMGGGPGNEQFF
>TRBV12-3/TRBV12-4|TRBJ2-5|.|.|13
TGTGCCAGCAGTTTAAGGAAGTGGGAGACCCAGTACTTC
CASSLRKWETQYF
>TRBV7-2|TRBJ2-7|.|.|11
TGTGCCAGCAGCTCGAATTCCGAGCAGTACTTC
CASSSNSEQYF
>TRBV12-3/TRBV12-4|TRBJ2-3|few|.|12
TGTGCCAGCAGTTTACGGCTGGCCACGCAGTATTTT
CASSLRLATQYF
>TRBV27|TRBJ2-5|.|TRBD2|17
TGTGCCAGCAGGCCCAACGGAGCGGGGGGGCCAAGAGAGACCCAGTACTTC
CASRPNGAGGPRETQYF
>TRBV19|TRBJ1-1|.|.|14
TGTGCCAGTAGTCCGGAAAGGAGGAACACTGAAGCTTTCTTT
CASSPERRNTEAFF
>TRBV6-6|TRBJ1-5|.|.|12
TGTGCCAGCACCCCTATTGGGCAGCCCCAGCATTTT
CASTPIGQPQHF
>TRBV7-2|TRBJ2-3|few|.|15
TGTGCCAGCAGCTTAGTTGGGGCGGGCACAGATACGCAGTATTTT
CASSLVGAGTDTQYF
>TRBV30|TRBJ2-7|.|.|13
TGTGCCTGGAGCCCGGGCCCAGGATACGAGCAGTACTTC
CAWSPGPGYEQYF